What follows are 9 T cell receptor beta chains derived from one specimen sequenced in a study of patients and donors after allogeneic stem cell transplantation. TCRdb passed the RT-PCR reads through MiXCR, listing each CDR3 protein once. The sample records 84,000 or so distinct CDR3 sequences, 45% to 50% being singletons. The sequenced sample was blood, either unsorted or a sorted T cell fraction (not recorded which). These receptors all come from a human donor who was either an allogeneic HSCT recipient or a stem cell or donor lymphocyte infusion donor (not recorded which). It is not recorded whose cells these are; they may come from a transplant donor.

The chain recombines TRBV6-5 with TRBJ1-5; D is unresolved. Germline CDR1 is MNHEY and CDR2 is SVGAGI. Between the trimmed V and J ends, which lost 0 bases and 1 base, there was a span of 10 bases. CDR3 length: 16 amino acids. The CDR3 DNA reads as TGTGCCAGCAGTTACTCGACCCCCAGGAGCAATCAGCCCCAGCATTTT. It specifies CASSYSTPRSNQPQHF.

The gene calls are TRBV28 and TRBJ1-6; D gene ambiguous. This CDR3 region has 15 residues. V was clipped by 3 bases and J by 0 bases, with 6 bases between them. Per the germline V gene, CDR1 is MDHEN and CDR2 is SYDVKM. The CDR3 bases are TGTGCCAGCAGTTTGATAGGCTCCTATAATTCACCCCTCCACTTT. Encoded protein: CASSLIGSYNSPLHF.

To note about this clonotype: An end of the junction does not agree with germline; a read error may underlie this. This chain uses TRBV20-1 with TRBJ2-7; perhaps TRBD2 as D (6 bases). The CDR3 has 14 amino acids. Germline V gene lookup returns CDR1 DFQATT and CDR2 SNEGSKA (reference sequence). The CDR3 loop is CSPRVLARPSEQYF. In DNA form, the CDR3 reads TGCAGTCCTAGGGTTCTAGCGAGGCCTTCGGAGCAGTACTTC.

This CDR3 is CASSQRQGVQTNEKLFF. The CDR3, as DNA: TGCGCCAGCAGCCAACGTCAGGGGGTCCAAACTAATGAAAAACTGTTTTTT. V usage is TRBV4-1 and J usage is TRBJ1-4, with TRBD1 identical over 7 bases. V gave up 2 bases and J gave up 1 base; unmatched junction bases: 7. Germline CDR1 is MGHRA and CDR2 is YSYEKL. The CDR3 runs to 17 residues.

This clonotype was recorded once. This rearrangement joins TRBV15 to TRBJ2-1; 7 bases line up with TRBD2. V dropped 1 base and J dropped 0; count of bases not matched to a gene: 9. The CDR3 spans 18 residues. CDR1 and CDR2 (germline): LNHNV, YYDKDF (reference sequence). CDR3 sequence: CATSRGEGYRSSYNEQFF. The CDR3 nucleotides are TGTGCCACCAGCAGAGGGGAGGGTTACAGAAGCTCCTACAATGAGCAGTTCTTC.

The chain combines TRBV20-1 with TRBJ2-1; 8 nucleotides agree with TRBD2. Germline V gene data show CDR1 as DFQATT and CDR2 as SNEGSKA (reference sequence). V was clipped by 1 base and J by 4 bases; unmatched bases: 3. The CDR3 has 14 residues. The CDR3 coding sequence is TGCAGTGCTAGAGTATCTAGCGGGTACAATGAGCAGTTCTTC. This gives the protein CSARVSSGYNEQFF.

The genes are TRBV7-2 and TRBJ1-5; D not certain. The V gene's germline CDR1 is SGHTA and CDR2 FQGNSA. CDR3 length equals 16 residues. V lost 4 bases to trimming and J lost 0 bases, with 13 bases between them. The CDR3 spells CASSSPQWDSNQPQHF. In DNA, the CDR3 is TGTGCCAGCAGCTCCCCCCAGTGGGATAGCAATCAGCCCCAGCATTTT.

This clonotype showed up just a few times. V and J are TRBV20-1 and TRBJ1-1, with D perhaps TRBD1 (5 bases). The ends were cut back, 3 bases at V and 0 bases at J, with 8 bases in the middle. Per the germline V gene, CDR1 is DFQATT and CDR2 is SNEGSKA (reference sequence). The length of the CDR3 is 13 residues. The CDR3 DNA follows: TGCAGTGCTAGCAGGGCCATGAACACTGAAGCTTTCTTT. Protein: CSASRAMNTEAFF.

The chain has TRBV20-1 and TRBJ2-3, with 9 bases identical to TRBD2. The J segment lost 5 bases and the V segment lost 6 bases, leaving 12 bases of the junction unmatched. The germline V gene encodes CDR1 DFQATT and CDR2 SNEGSKA (reference sequence). The CDR3 contains 15 residues. CDR3 coding DNA: TGCAGTGCCAAATCGCAGCGGGAGGTGGTAGATACGCAGTATTTT. It is translated as CSAKSQREVVDTQYF.